A selection of T cell receptor beta chains follows, all from one sample in a study of a mutant IDH1 vaccine in newly diagnosed glioma. Their target antigens are unknown. Profiled with immunoSEQ multiplex PCR; TCRdb holds only in-frame clones, not every one. Among 25,000 to 30,000 clones, around four fifths were seen once, and the ten largest hold about 7.7%. The source was PBMCs, collected from a glioma patient whose treatment included an IDH1 peptide vaccine. All receptors derive from a man aged 35 to 55 with glioma. Some clones in this sample may be carry-over from other donors' samples. The CDR3 runs from the conserved cysteine through the conserved F or W. Each record gives: V gene, D gene, J gene, clone size, CDR3 DNA, CDR3 protein. A D gene is named only where the DNA matches it firmly. Clone size is shown for a subset of rows, as once, few, many or a class of expanded clone.

V: TRBV10-3; D: TRBD1; J: TRBJ1-5; size: NA; DNA: TGTGCCACCGAACAGGGGCCCAATCAGCCCCAGCATTTT; CDR3: CATEQGPNQPQHF
V: TRBV7-9; D: NA; J: TRBJ1-2; size: NA; DNA: TGTGCCAGCAGCTTAGGTGCAGACCCGAAGGACTATGGCTACACCTTC; CDR3: CASSLGADPKDYGYTF
V: TRBV7-2; D: TRBD1; J: TRBJ1-2; size: NA; DNA: TGTGCCAGCAGCTTAGGCCCGCAGGGGGCATACTATGGCTACACCTTC; CDR3: CASSLGPQGAYYGYTF
V: TRBV29-1; D: NA; J: TRBJ2-3; size: NA; DNA: TGCAGCGCACTTCGCACAGATACGCAGTATTTT; CDR3: CSALRTDTQYF
V: TRBV10-3; D: NA; J: TRBJ1-5; size: NA; DNA: TGTGCCATCAGTGAGTCGAAATCACAGAGCAATCAGCCCCAGCATTTT; CDR3: CAISESKSQSNQPQHF
V: TRBV27; D: NA; J: TRBJ1-4; size: NA; DNA: TGTGCCAGCAGTACTATGCGGACAGCAGATTATGAAAAACTGTTTTTT; CDR3: CASSTMRTADYEKLFF
V: TRBV7-2; D: NA; J: TRBJ2-3; size: NA; DNA: TGTGCCAGCAGCCCGGTGCGGCAGCGAGATACGCAGTATTTT; CDR3: CASSPVRQRDTQYF
V: TRBV18; D: NA; J: TRBJ1-1; size: NA; DNA: TGTGCCAGCTCAAGTCAGGGCGTGAACACTGAAGCTTTCTTT; CDR3: CASSSQGVNTEAFF
V: TRBV9; D: NA; J: TRBJ2-3; size: once; DNA: TGTGCCAGCAGCGTAGGCAGGGATACGCAGTATTTT; CDR3: CASSVGRDTQYF
V: TRBV15; D: NA; J: TRBJ2-7; size: once; DNA: TGTGCCACCAGCAGAGGGTTTGACGAGCAGTACTTC; CDR3: CATSRGFDEQYF
V: TRBV5-8; D: NA; J: TRBJ2-3; size: NA; DNA: TGTGCCAGCAGCTTGGGGACTAGCACAGATACGCAGTATTTT; CDR3: CASSLGTSTDTQYF
V: TRBV29-1; D: TRBD2; J: TRBJ2-7; size: NA; DNA: TGCAGCGTTGCATCTCCGAGCGGGGGGCCAACTTACGAGCAGTACTTC; CDR3: CSVASPSGGPTYEQYF
V: TRBV2; D: NA; J: TRBJ2-1; size: NA; DNA: TGTGCCAGCAGGGAAGTCGGCAGGGAATACAATGAGCAGTTCTTC; CDR3: CASREVGREYNEQFF
V: TRBV6-4; D: TRBD1; J: TRBJ1-1; size: few; DNA: TGTGCCAGCAGTAGGACAGGGGAGGACACTGAAGCTTTCTTT; CDR3: CASSRTGEDTEAFF
V: TRBV7-2; D: NA; J: TRBJ1-6; size: NA; DNA: TGTGCCAGCAGCTTAGCCAGGGCACCTAATTCACCCCTCCACTTT; CDR3: CASSLARAPNSPLHF
V: TRBV10-3; D: NA; J: TRBJ1-4; size: NA; DNA: TGTGCCATCAGTGAGTCCGGTTCAACTAATGAAAAACTGTTTTTT; CDR3: CAISESGSTNEKLFF
V: TRBV19; D: TRBD1; J: TRBJ1-6; size: NA; DNA: TGTGCCAGTAGTACGGCCGGGACAGTCTCCTATAATTCACCCCTCCACTTT; CDR3: CASSTAGTVSYNSPLHF
V: TRBV6-6; D: NA; J: TRBJ1-2; size: few; DNA: TGTGCCAGCAGTTACTCGAGCGGGGCTAACTATGGCTACACCTTC; CDR3: CASSYSSGANYGYTF
V: TRBV19; D: NA; J: TRBJ2-3; size: NA; DNA: TGTGCCAGTAGTCCGACGGGGACAGATACGCAGTATTTT; CDR3: CASSPTGTDTQYF
V: TRBV11-2; D: NA; J: TRBJ2-7; size: NA; DNA: TGTGCCAGCAGCTCGTTGGCGTCACGCTCCTACGAGCAGTACTTC; CDR3: CASSSLASRSYEQYF
V: TRBV7-2; D: NA; J: TRBJ2-7; size: NA; DNA: TGTGCCAGCAGAGGAGGCAGGGGGGGCGGGTACGAGCAGTACTTC; CDR3: CASRGGRGGGYEQYF
V: TRBV30; D: TRBD1; J: TRBJ2-7; size: NA; DNA: TGTGCCTGGAGTCCGCTTACAGGGGTTTTCGTCTACGAGCAGTACTTC; CDR3: CAWSPLTGVFVYEQYF
V: TRBV7-2; D: TRBD1; J: TRBJ1-6; size: NA; DNA: TGTGCCAGCAGATTGACCGGGACAGGGGAGACACCCCTCCACTTT; CDR3: CASRLTGTGETPLHF
V: TRBV6-6; D: TRBD1; J: TRBJ1-6; size: NA; DNA: TGTGCCAGCAGGCGGACAGGGGGAGCCTATAATTCACCCCTCCACTTT; CDR3: CASRRTGGAYNSPLHF
V: TRBV19; D: NA; J: TRBJ1-1; size: NA; DNA: TGTGCCAGTAGTAAGACGGCAGGGAACATGAACACTGAAGCTTTCTTT; CDR3: CASSKTAGNMNTEAFF
V: TRBV29-1; D: NA; J: TRBJ1-1; size: NA; DNA: TGCAGCGCCGGCAGGAACACTGAAGCTTTCTTT; CDR3: CSAGRNTEAFF
V: TRBV18; D: NA; J: TRBJ1-5; size: NA; DNA: TGTGCCAGCTCACCAGGGGGCCAGCCCCAGCATTTT; CDR3: CASSPGGQPQHF
V: TRBV18; D: TRBD1; J: TRBJ1-2; size: once; DNA: TGTGCCAGCTCACCCACAGCCGGGACAGGGGGCATCTATGGCTACACCTTC; CDR3: CASSPTAGTGGIYGYTF
V: TRBV28; D: NA; J: TRBJ1-5; size: NA; DNA: TGTGCCAGCAGTAGGGTGAATCAGCCCCAGCATTTT; CDR3: CASSRVNQPQHF
V: TRBV29-1; D: TRBD1; J: TRBJ1-4; size: NA; DNA: TGCAGCGTAGCGGACAGGCCGAATGAAAAACTGTTTTTT; CDR3: CSVADRPNEKLFF
V: TRBV4-3; D: NA; J: TRBJ2-3; size: few; DNA: TGCGCCAGCAGCCAAGCATTAGCGGTAGGCGCAGATACGCAGTATTTT; CDR3: CASSQALAVGADTQYF
V: TRBV29-1; D: NA; J: TRBJ2-1; size: NA; DNA: TGCAGCGTTGAAGAATTCGGCGGCAGGGATTACAATGAGCAGTTCTTC; CDR3: CSVEEFGGRDYNEQFF
V: TRBV2; D: NA; J: TRBJ1-1; size: NA; DNA: TGTGCCAGCAGTGTCTTAGAGAACACTGAAGCTTTCTTT; CDR3: CASSVLENTEAFF
V: TRBV30; D: TRBD2; J: TRBJ2-3; size: few; DNA: TGTGCCTGGAGTGTCGGGGGGGTTAGCACAGATACGCAGTATTTT; CDR3: CAWSVGGVSTDTQYF
V: TRBV5-4; D: TRBD2; J: TRBJ2-5; size: NA; DNA: TGTGCCAGCAGCATCCGGACTAGCGGGGATGGGACCCAGTACTTC; CDR3: CASSIRTSGDGTQYF
V: TRBV5-6; D: TRBD1; J: TRBJ2-5; size: NA; DNA: TGTGCCAGCACCGAAACAGGGGGCAGGGACCGAGGAGGGACCCAGTACTTC; CDR3: CASTETGGRDRGGTQYF
V: TRBV6-5; D: NA; J: TRBJ1-2; size: NA; DNA: TGTGCCAGCATCCAACGAGACGGAGCACGCTACACCTTC; CDR3: CASIQRDGARYTF
V: TRBV5-4; D: TRBD1; J: TRBJ2-7; size: NA; DNA: TGTGCCAGCAGCTTGCAGGGGGCAGGCTCCTACGAGCAGTACTTC; CDR3: CASSLQGAGSYEQYF
V: TRBV5-4; D: NA; J: TRBJ1-2; size: NA; DNA: TGTGCCAGCAGCTTGGCCCTTCGACAGTATGGCTACACCTTC; CDR3: CASSLALRQYGYTF
V: TRBV12-5; D: NA; J: TRBJ2-7; size: NA; DNA: TGTGCTAGTGTGCGGGGACAGGGACTAGACTACGAGCAGTACTTC; CDR3: CASVRGQGLDYEQYF
V: TRBV13; D: TRBD1; J: TRBJ1-6; size: few; DNA: TGTGCCAGCAGCCCGGGACAGGACTATTCACCCCTCCACTTT; CDR3: CASSPGQDYSPLHF
V: TRBV6-6; D: TRBD1; J: TRBJ2-7; size: NA; DNA: TGTGCCAGCAGTTACCAAGGACAGGGGGCCTACGAGCAGTACTTC; CDR3: CASSYQGQGAYEQYF
V: TRBV11-2; D: NA; J: TRBJ1-5; size: NA; DNA: TGTGCCAGCAGCCCTTTACGGGGGCAAAGGGGACAGCCCCAGCATTTT; CDR3: CASSPLRGQRGQPQHF